Each of the 19 T cell receptor beta chains below was sequenced from the same sample in a study of blood T cell repertoires in COVID-19. Profiling relied on immunoSEQ multiplex PCR, and the TCRdb table lists in-frame clones only, not all of them. This repertoire shows 280,000 or so clones, over 75% found once; its top ten account for 9% to 9.5%. The specimen was peripheral blood. The receptor set was obtained from a man between 18 and 29 years old with active or convalescent COVID-19.

The J gene is TRBJ2-5, the V gene TRBV9; weak D call: TRBD2 (6 bases). V was clipped by 0 bases and J by 3 bases, with 15 bases between them. The CDR3 is 16 amino acids. CDR1 and CDR2 from the germline V gene are SGDLS and YYNGEE. The DNA of the CDR3 is TGTGCCAGCAGCGTAGGGGACTGGGGGACCGAAGAGACCCAGTACTTC. Encoded protein: CASSVGDWGTEETQYF.

CDR3 bases: TGTGCCAGCAGCCACGAGGAGACTGAAGCTTTCTTT. Translation: CASSHEETEAFF. This chain uses TRBV11-2 with TRBJ1-1; D unclear. In germline, CDR1 is SGHAT, CDR2 FQNNGV. This CDR3 is 12 amino acids long. Trimming removed 5 bases from V and 5 bases from J, with 9 bases in between.

The V gene is TRBV5-5, the J gene TRBJ2-3, with TRBD1 matching over 8 bases. Unmatched junction bases numbered 11, after V lost 4 bases and J lost 1 base. This CDR3 spans 17 amino acids. Looked up from germline, CDR1 is SGHKS and CDR2 is YYEKEE (reference sequence). The CDR3 reads CASSPHLQGGGTDTQYF. The DNA for the CDR3 is TGTGCCAGCAGCCCGCACTTACAGGGGGGAGGCACAGATACGCAGTATTTT.

The chain uses TRBV18 and TRBJ1-4, with D perhaps matching TRBD1 (6 bases). This CDR3 has 16 residues. In germline, CDR1 is KGHSH, CDR2 LQKENI. V dropped 1 base and J dropped 2 bases, with 11 bases sitting between them. Here the CDR3 reads CASSPLQGPTNEKLFF. The CDR3 nucleotides are TGTGCCAGCTCACCACTCCAGGGGCCCACTAATGAAAAACTGTTTTTT.

Remarks on this clone: In the same sample, other DNA sequences code for this CDR3. The J gene is TRBJ1-2, the V gene TRBV27, with D possibly TRBD1 on 5 matching bases. CDR1 is MNHEY and CDR2 is SMNVEV in the germline V gene (reference sequence). The V end lost 2 bases, the J end lost 2 bases, and 6 bases lay between the germline ends. The CDR3 is made up of 13 amino acids. This CDR3 reads CASSLQGNYGYTF. CDR3 DNA: TGTGCCAGCAGTTTACAGGGAAACTATGGCTACACCTTC.

V gene TRBV18 combines with J gene TRBJ2-2, with 14 bases identical to TRBD2. The V gene's germline CDR1 is KGHSH and CDR2 LQKENI. Unmatched junction bases numbered 12, after V lost 6 bases and J lost 0 bases. CDR3 length: 20 residues. CDR3 sequence: CASSHNGLAGGYTNTGELFF. As DNA, the CDR3 is TGTGCCAGCTCTCATAACGGACTAGCGGGGGGATACACGAACACCGGGGAGCTGTTTTTT. Combining the CDR3 with reference TRBV18 and TRBJ2-2 gives the whole variable domain NAGVMQNPRHLVRRRGQEARLRCSPMKGHSHVYWYRQLPEEGLKFMVYLQKENIIDESGMPKERFSAEFPKEGPSILRIQQVVRGDSAAYFCASSHNGLAGGYTNTGELFFGEGSRLTVL.

This clone appeared once. The V call is TRBV13, the J call TRBJ1-1; D is possibly TRBD1 (5 bases). CDR1 and CDR2 (germline): PRHDT, FYEKMQ (reference sequence). Trimming shortened V by 3 bases and J by 0 bases, and 8 bases separated the two germline ends. This CDR3 comprises 14 residues. CDR3 sequence: CASSLGGLNTEAFF. CDR3 bases: TGTGCCAGCAGCTTGGGGGGACTGAACACTGAAGCTTTCTTT.

The chain is built from TRBV5-1 and TRBJ2-3, with 13 positions matching TRBD2. The CDR3 is 19 amino acids. Trimming took 4 bases from V and 5 from J; bases not matched to a gene: 16. CDR1 is SGHRS and CDR2 is YFSETQ in the germline V gene. CDR3 protein: CASSTLGTSGVIKEDTQYF. CDR3 nucleotides: TGCGCCAGCAGCACCCTCGGGACTAGCGGGGTTATAAAGGAAGATACGCAGTATTTT.

This clone occurred once. This chain connects TRBV6-5 to TRBJ1-5; D is unclear. CDR3 length: 13 amino acids. The germline V gene has CDR1 MNHEY and CDR2 SVGAGI. V lost 11 bases, J lost 3 bases, and 14 bases lay in between. The CDR3 is CACRGAYNQPQHF. The CDR3 bases are TGTGCCTGTCGGGGTGCGTACAATCAGCCCCAGCATTTT.

V and J are TRBV9 and TRBJ2-5; 8 bases fit TRBD2. The CDR3 has 14 residues. J gave up 3 bases and V 0 bases, and 1 base lay outside the gene matches. Germline V gene data show CDR1 as SGDLS and CDR2 as YYNGEE. CDR3 region: CASSVGLAKETQYF. The CDR3 DNA sequence: TGTGCCAGCAGCGTAGGACTAGCGAAAGAGACCCAGTACTTC.

This sequence joins TRBV7-8 and TRBJ1-1; D perhaps matches TRBD1 (6 bases). Germline V gives CDR1 SGHVS, CDR2 FQNEAQ. The length of the CDR3 is 15 residues. Trimming cost V 1 base and J 4 bases, with 13 bases left between them. The CDR3 coding sequence is TGTGCCAGCAGCTTAGGGACAGAGTTATTCACTGAAGCTTTCTTT. This gives the protein CASSLGTELFTEAFF.

The chain employs TRBV24-1 and TRBJ1-1, with D maybe TRBD1 (6 bases). Germline lookup yields CDR1 KGHDR and CDR2 SFDVKD. Trimming pared 4 bases from V and 10 bases from J, leaving 18 bases between. This CDR3 has 14 residues. The CDR3: CATSDDTTGYGAFF. CDR3 coding DNA: TGTGCCACCAGTGACGACACAACAGGGTACGGAGCTTTCTTT.

The V gene is TRBV7-9, the J gene TRBJ2-1, with D possibly matching TRBD1 (5 bases). This CDR3 has 15 residues. Germline CDR1 reads SEHNR; CDR2 reads FQNEAQ (reference sequence). The V gene lost 2 bases and the J gene lost 4 bases, with 12 bases spanning the gap. CDR3 sequence reads: CASSLSGQPYNEQFF. The CDR3 region has the DNA TGTGCCAGCAGCTTATCAGGACAACCATACAATGAGCAGTTCTTC.

The gene calls are TRBV9 and TRBJ1-1; 10 bases are a match to TRBD1. Losses at the gene ends were 4 bases for V and 2 bases for J; bases not matched to a gene: 11. CDR1 is SGDLS, CDR2 YYNGEE, per germline. The CDR3 contains 17 residues. CDR3 loop: CASSPRQGARLNTEAFF. CDR3 nucleotides: TGTGCCAGCAGCCCTAGACAGGGGGCGCGTCTTAACACTGAAGCTTTCTTT.

The chain uses TRBV6-2 or TRBV6-3 and TRBJ1-1; D not certain. The germline gives CDR1 MNHEY, CDR2 SVGEGT. This CDR3 spans 13 amino acids. V lost 2 bases to trimming and J lost 3 bases, with 7 bases between them. The CDR3, as DNA: TGTGCCAGCAGTTACAAGAGGTACACTGAAGCTTTCTTT. Translating gives CASSYKRYTEAFF.

V and J are TRBV3-1 (or the pseudogene TRBV3-2) and TRBJ2-7, with D perhaps TRBD1 (6 bases). The CDR3 is made up of 14 amino acids. Germline assignment: CDR1 LGHDT and CDR2 YNNKEL (reference sequence). Deletions cut 4 bases from V and 5 bases from J, with 15 bases between. CDR3 in amino acids: CASSRSGDPHEQYF. The CDR3 bases are TGTGCCAGCAGCCGATCAGGGGACCCCCACGAGCAGTACTTC.

The V call is TRBV9, the J call TRBJ1-3; TRBD1 is a possible D gene (6 bases). Trimming cost V 3 bases and J 4 bases, with 17 bases left between them. The CDR3 spans 16 residues. Germline loops: CDR1 SGDLS, CDR2 YYNGEE. The DNA for the CDR3 is TGTGCCAGCAGCGAAGCAGGGGAGACGGCAGGAAACACCATATATTTT. It encodes CASSEAGETAGNTIYF.

This clone appeared a few times. The chain recombines TRBV5-4 with TRBJ2-7, with D perhaps matching TRBD1 (6 bases). Per the germline V gene, CDR1 is SGHNT and CDR2 is YYREEE (reference sequence). V lost 4 bases and J 0 bases, leaving 17 bases between the germline ends. The CDR3 runs to 16 residues. CDR3 region: CASSQRVRGHSYEQYF. The DNA for the CDR3 is TGTGCCAGCAGCCAAAGAGTAAGGGGACACTCCTACGAGCAGTACTTC.

The chain is built from TRBV27 and TRBJ2-6; maybe TRBD1 (5 bases). The CDR3 runs to 17 residues. V shed 5 bases and J shed 0 bases, with 14 bases lying between them. Germline values: CDR1 MNHEY, CDR2 SMNVEV (reference sequence). CDR3 DNA sequence: TGTGCCAGCAGTCCCACCGCAGGGTACTCTGGGGCCAACGTCCTGACTTTC. It encodes CASSPTAGYSGANVLTF. The whole variable domain, filled in from reference TRBV27 and TRBJ2-6, reads EAQVTQNPRYLITVTGKKLTVTCSQNMNHEYMSWYRQDPGLGLRQIYYSMNVEVTDKGDVPEGYKVSRKEKRNFPLILESPSPNQTSLYFCASSPTAGYSGANVLTFGAGSRLTVL.